This T cell receptor (beta chain) was profiled in a study of human T cells and chemical hapten exposure. In germline, CDR1 is MNHEY, CDR2 SVGAGI. V was clipped by 4 bases and J by 6 bases; unmatched bases: 8. The CDR3 is 14 residues long. This clonotype was seen ten or more times. As yet, its antigen is unknown. Described time point: pre-sensitization, week 0. Treatment indicated: therapeutic diphenylcyclopropenone sensitization with weekly scalp DPC. Total RNA came from unfractionated whole blood. Library construction involved attaching unique molecular identifiers to individual cDNA molecules, which allowed quantitative, reproducible TCR counting. Each CDR3 protein gets one entry after TCRdb re-called the RACE reads with MiXCR. The sample comprises some 400,000 distinct CDR3 sequences, 5% to 6.5% of which are singletons, and 2% to 3% rests with the top ten. General study points: The study found that DPC sensitization did not change TCRs above 1 in 1000 frequency. Clustering by CDR3 similarity yielded significantly more large clusters from expanded TCRs than controls.

V gene TRBV6-5 combines with J gene TRBJ2-7; 8 bases match TRBD2. Sequencing was performed on whole blood, taken in connection with sensitization to the hapten diphenylcyclopropenone (DPC). The source is a woman aged 45-59 years with alopecia areata. Some clones in this sample may be carry-over from other donors' samples. This CDR3 is CASSSGGRLREQYF. The CDR3 DNA reads as TGTGCCAGCAGTTCGGGAGGGAGGCTTCGCGAGCAGTACTTC.